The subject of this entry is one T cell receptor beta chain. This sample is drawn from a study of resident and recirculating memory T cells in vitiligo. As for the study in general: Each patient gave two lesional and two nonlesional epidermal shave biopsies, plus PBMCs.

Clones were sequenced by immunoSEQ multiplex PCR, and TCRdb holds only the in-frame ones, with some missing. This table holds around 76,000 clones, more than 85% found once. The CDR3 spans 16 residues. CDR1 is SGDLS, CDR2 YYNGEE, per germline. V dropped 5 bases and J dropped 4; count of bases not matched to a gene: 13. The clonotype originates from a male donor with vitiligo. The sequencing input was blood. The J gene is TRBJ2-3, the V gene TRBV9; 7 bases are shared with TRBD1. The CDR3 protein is CASRAAGTEIPDTQYF. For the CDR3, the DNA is TGTGCCAGCAGAGCCGCCGGGACAGAAATTCCAGATACGCAGTATTTT.